Presented here are 14 T cell receptor beta chains from one specimen sequenced in a study of CD8 T cells in ankylosing spondylitis. From the 5' RACE reads, TCRdb called clonotypes with MiXCR, one entry per CDR3 protein. The data show 30,000 to 40,000 distinct CDR3 sequences, roughly 7.9% seen once. Sequenced: blood, either unsorted or a sorted T cell fraction (not recorded which). The receptors here all came from a male donor with ankylosing spondylitis or in good health (not recorded which).

The rearrangement uses TRBV5-1 and TRBJ2-3; unclear D gene. Germline loops: CDR1 SGHRS, CDR2 YFSETQ. This CDR3 contains 14 residues. V gave up 0 bases and J gave up 2 bases, with 7 bases separating them. The CDR3 DNA reads TGCGCCAGCAGCTTGGACGGATTCACAGATACGCAGTATTTT. Protein sequence: CASSLDGFTDTQYF.

This clonotype was detected ten times or more. The genes are TRBV29-1 and TRBJ2-7; 8 positions match TRBD2. The V gene end was trimmed by 1 base and the J gene end by 2 bases; junction bases not matched to a gene: 7. Germline V CDR1 and CDR2: SQVTM, ANQGSEA. The CDR3 runs to 15 residues. CDR3 residues: CSVEGQRGYTYEQYF. CDR3 nucleotides: TGCAGCGTTGAAGGACAGCGGGGGTATACCTACGAGCAGTACTTC.

This clonotype came up many times. The chain has TRBV9 and TRBJ2-3; 8 bases agree with TRBD2. The CDR3 runs 13 residues. V lost 5 bases to trimming and J lost 5 bases; unmatched junction nucleotides: 4. CDR1 and CDR2 from the germline V gene are SGDLS and YYNGEE. The CDR3 DNA reads as TGTGCCAGCAGTGCCCTAGCGGGAGATACGCAGTATTTT. Residues: CASSALAGDTQYF.

This clonotype was seen ten or more times. This rearrangement joins TRBV20-1 to TRBJ2-7; the D gene is possibly TRBD2 (6 bases). The CDR3 runs to 12 residues. Trimming cost V 5 bases and J 9 bases, with 17 bases left between them. Germline V gene data show CDR1 as DFQATT and CDR2 as SNEGSKA (reference sequence). The CDR3 coding sequence is TGCAGTGCTTTCCTGAGCGGGCGCGGGCAGTACTTC. Its translation: CSAFLSGRGQYF.

This clonotype was detected ten times or more. The chain recombines TRBV6-5 with TRBJ2-4; TRBD1 or TRBD2 may be the D gene (5 bases each). V lost 3 bases and J 6 bases, leaving 15 bases between the germline ends. CDR1 is MNHEY, CDR2 SVGAGI, per germline. The CDR3 has 15 amino acids. This chain's CDR3 is CASSYSGSGRNIQYF. The CDR3 DNA reads TGTGCCAGCAGTTATTCAGGGTCGGGAAGAAACATTCAGTACTTC.

This clonotype was detected many times. The chain is built from TRBV7-6 and TRBJ2-5; 10 nucleotides line up with TRBD2. Germline V gene lookup returns CDR1 SGHVS and CDR2 FNYEAQ. V lost 5 bases and J lost 4; bases outside the gene matches: 10. CDR3 size: 16 residues. CDR3 nucleotide sequence: TGTGCCAGCAGCCCGAAGGGGCTAGCGGGAGCAGAGACCCAGTACTTC. Translating gives CASSPKGLAGAETQYF.

This clonotype was seen once. The junction differs from germline at one of its ends, possibly a read error. The chain recombines TRBV6-1 with TRBJ1-5; D perhaps matches TRBD1 (5 bases). CDR1 is MNHNS and CDR2 is SASEGT in the germline V gene. This CDR3 contains 15 residues. CDR3 coding DNA: TGTGCCAGCAGTGCCGATTCGGGGCCCAATCAGCTCCAGCATTTT. Residues: CASSADSGPNQLQHF.

This clonotype was seen many times. This chain links TRBV12-3 or TRBV12-4 with TRBJ2-2; D remains unclear. Trimming cost V 1 base and J 5 bases, with 2 bases left between them. This CDR3 comprises 12 residues. CDR3 sequence (DNA): TGTGCCAGCAGTTTAGGGACCGGGGAGCTGTTTTTT. This encodes CASSLGTGELFF.

Many counts were recorded for this clonotype. The rearrangement uses TRBV6-5 and TRBJ2-1; tentatively, D is TRBD2 (6 bases). V lost 2 bases and J lost 0, with 11 bases in between. The CDR3 spans 16 residues. CDR1 and CDR2 (germline): MNHEY, SVGAGI. The CDR3 loop reads CASSYQSGLSYNEQFF. The CDR3 bases are TGTGCCAGCAGTTACCAGTCGGGACTCTCCTACAATGAGCAGTTCTTC.

This clonotype was found many times. V usage is TRBV13 and J usage is TRBJ2-1; D possibly uses TRBD1 or TRBD2 (5 bases each). Trimming removed 3 bases at V and 5 bases at J, with 17 bases between. CDR1 and CDR2 (germline): PRHDT, FYEKMQ (reference sequence). This CDR3 is 16 amino acids long. The CDR3 DNA follows: TGTGCCAGCAGCTTTCGGGGCTTGTGGGGTGACAATGAGCAGTTCTTC. Translation gives CASSFRGLWGDNEQFF.

The table lists this clonotype with many counts. The CDR3 nucleotides are TGTGCCAGCTCACCCACCGTAGGGAGAGAGACCCAGTACTTC. Its translation is CASSPTVGRETQYF. The chain carries TRBV18 and TRBJ2-5; D may be TRBD2 (5 bases). Trimming shortened V by 3 bases and J by 4 bases, and 12 bases separated the two germline ends. CDR3 length: 14 amino acids. Germline CDR1 reads KGHSH; CDR2 reads LQKENI.

J is TRBJ2-7 and V is TRBV12-3 or TRBV12-4; 11 bases align to TRBD2. CDR3 size: 15 residues. V gave up 3 bases and J gave up 0 bases; unmatched junction bases: 1. The CDR3 DNA sequence: TGTGCCAGCAGTTTCGGGACTAGCGGCTCCTACGAGCAGTACTTC. Translation: CASSFGTSGSYEQYF.

In its sample, this clonotype was seen many times. The DNA of the CDR3 is TGTGCCAGCAGCCCCTTGTCCCCAGCACAAGATACGCAGTATTTT. This codes for CASSPLSPAQDTQYF. The chain joins TRBV3-1 to TRBJ2-3; D unclear. V shed 4 bases and J shed 5 bases, with 16 bases lying between them. The CDR3 is 15 residues long. In germline, CDR1 is LGHDT, CDR2 YNNKEL (reference sequence).

The rearrangement links TRBV3-1 to TRBJ1-2; D is undetermined. With 1 base removed from V and 7 bases from J, the gap between germline ends came to 13 bases. This CDR3 comprises 14 residues. In germline, CDR1 is LGHDT, CDR2 YNNKEL (reference sequence). CDR3 loop: CASSQGIPASGYTF. In nucleotides, the CDR3 is TGTGCCAGCAGCCAAGGTATTCCAGCCTCTGGCTACACCTTC.